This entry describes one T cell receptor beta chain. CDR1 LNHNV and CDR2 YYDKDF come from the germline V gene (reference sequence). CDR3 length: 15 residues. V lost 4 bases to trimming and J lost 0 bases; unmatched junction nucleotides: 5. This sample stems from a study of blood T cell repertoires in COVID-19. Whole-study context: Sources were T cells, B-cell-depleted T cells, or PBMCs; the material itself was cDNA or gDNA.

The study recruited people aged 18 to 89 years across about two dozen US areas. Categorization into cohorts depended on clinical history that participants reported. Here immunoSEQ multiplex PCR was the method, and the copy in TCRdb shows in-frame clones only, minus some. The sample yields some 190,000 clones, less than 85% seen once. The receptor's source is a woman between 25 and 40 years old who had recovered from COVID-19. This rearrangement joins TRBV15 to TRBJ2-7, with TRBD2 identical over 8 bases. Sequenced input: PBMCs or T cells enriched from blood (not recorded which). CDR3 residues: CATSKRETYSYEQYF. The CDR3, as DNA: TGTGCCACCAGCAAGCGGGAGACATACTCCTACGAGCAGTACTTC.